Listed below are T cell receptor beta chains from one sample, sequenced in a study of response to subunit inactivated influenza vaccine. One entry per CDR3 protein results from TCRdb running MiXCR on the RT-PCR reads. The sample includes hundreds of thousands of distinct CDR3 sequences, roughly 22% of them seen just once. Sequences were derived from PBMCs from blood, sampled about 20 months after vaccination. The origin of the receptors is a man in his fifties or sixties who received an inactivated influenza vaccine. Each CDR3 is given with its conserved first and last residue. Fields, in order: clone size, J gene, D gene, V gene, CDR3 length, CDR3 protein, CDR3 DNA. The D gene is left open where the match is weak. Expanded clones are given a class, and other clones once, few, many or no size at all.

once	TRBJ2-7	-	TRBV5-5	14	CASSLEFKSYEQYF	TGTGCCAGCAGCTTGGAATTTAAATCCTACGAGCAGTACTTC
many	TRBJ1-5	-	TRBV4-2	14	CASSQGSSNQPQHF	TGTGCCAGCAGCCAAGGATCAAGCAATCAGCCCCAGCATTTT
-	TRBJ1-5	TRBD1	TRBV30	14	CAWRGTGGGQPQHF	TGTGCCTGGAGGGGGACAGGGGGCGGTCAGCCCCAGCATTTT
-	TRBJ2-2	TRBD1	TRBV5-5	18	CASSLRQGAMIGAGELFF	TGTGCCAGCAGCTTGAGGCAGGGGGCCATGATAGGCGCCGGGGAGCTGTTTTTT
few	TRBJ2-7	TRBD1	TRBV4-1	16	CASSQGFAGGLREQYF	TGCGCCAGCAGCCAAGGTTTCGCAGGGGGTCTAAGAGAGCAGTACTTC
few	TRBJ2-1	-	TRBV3-1	14	CASSTNYADNEQFF	TGTGCCAGCAGCACCAACTACGCGGACAATGAGCAGTTCTTC
-	TRBJ2-3	TRBD2	TRBV29-1	13	CSGKQAGGDTQYF	TGCAGCGGGAAGCAAGCGGGGGGCGATACGCAGTATTTT
few	TRBJ1-2	-	TRBV30	15	CACSATELVISGYTF	TGTGCCTGCTCGGCGACTGAACTGGTAATATCTGGCTACACCTTC
few	TRBJ1-1	-	TRBV6-2/TRBV6-3	14	CASSYSGRTIEAFF	TGTGCCAGCAGTTACTCTGGCAGAACCATTGAAGCTTTCTTT
-	TRBJ1-2	TRBD1	TRBV25-1	14	CASSEGAGGYGYTF	TGTGCCAGCAGTGAAGGGGCAGGGGGCTATGGCTACACCTTC
-	TRBJ1-1	-	TRBV11-2	15	CASSLWPLGNGEAFF	TGTGCCAGCAGCTTATGGCCCCTCGGAAACGGTGAAGCTTTCTTT
few	TRBJ2-7	-	TRBV12-3/TRBV12-4	15	CASSWSPGSSYEQYF	TGTGCCAGCAGTTGGTCGCCAGGGAGCTCCTACGAGCAGTACTTC
-	TRBJ1-5	-	TRBV3-1	13	CASSQELVAPQHF	TGTGCCAGCAGCCAAGAATTAGTCGCGCCCCAGCATTTT
few	TRBJ2-1	TRBD2	TRBV11-2	15	CASSSSGGVLNEQFF	TGTGCCAGCAGTTCAAGCGGGGGGGTTTTAAATGAGCAGTTCTTC
many	TRBJ1-1	-	TRBV20-1	15	CSARDRTTLGTEAFF	TGCAGTGCTAGAGATCGGACAACCCTTGGGACTGAAGCTTTCTTT
-	TRBJ1-3	-	TRBV20-1	12	CSARDNPDTIYF	TGCAGTGCTCGGGACAATCCGGACACCATATATTTT
many	TRBJ1-5	TRBD1	TRBV7-9	14	CASSMGQGVQPQHF	TGTGCCAGCAGCATGGGACAGGGTGTACAGCCCCAGCATTTT
-	TRBJ2-1	-	TRBV15	15	CATSRDRGSHNEQFF	TGTGCCACCAGCAGAGATAGGGGCAGCCACAATGAGCAGTTCTTC